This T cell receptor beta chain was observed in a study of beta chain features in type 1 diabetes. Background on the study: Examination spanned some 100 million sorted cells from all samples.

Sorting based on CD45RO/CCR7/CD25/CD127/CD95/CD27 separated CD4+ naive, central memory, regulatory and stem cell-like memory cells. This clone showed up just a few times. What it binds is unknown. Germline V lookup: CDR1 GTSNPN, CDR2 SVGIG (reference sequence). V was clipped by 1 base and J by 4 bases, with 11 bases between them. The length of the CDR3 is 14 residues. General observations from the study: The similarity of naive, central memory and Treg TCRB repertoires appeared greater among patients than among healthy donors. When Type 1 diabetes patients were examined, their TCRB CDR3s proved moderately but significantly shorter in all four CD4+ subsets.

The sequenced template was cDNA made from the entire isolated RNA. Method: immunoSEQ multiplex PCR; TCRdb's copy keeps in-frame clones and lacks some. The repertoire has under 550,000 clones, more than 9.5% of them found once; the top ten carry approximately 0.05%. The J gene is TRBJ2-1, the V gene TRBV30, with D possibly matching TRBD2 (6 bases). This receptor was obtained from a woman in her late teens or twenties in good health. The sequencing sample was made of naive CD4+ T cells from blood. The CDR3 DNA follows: TGTGCCTGGAGTGCCGATCTAGCGTACAATGAGCAGTTCTTC. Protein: CAWSADLAYNEQFF.